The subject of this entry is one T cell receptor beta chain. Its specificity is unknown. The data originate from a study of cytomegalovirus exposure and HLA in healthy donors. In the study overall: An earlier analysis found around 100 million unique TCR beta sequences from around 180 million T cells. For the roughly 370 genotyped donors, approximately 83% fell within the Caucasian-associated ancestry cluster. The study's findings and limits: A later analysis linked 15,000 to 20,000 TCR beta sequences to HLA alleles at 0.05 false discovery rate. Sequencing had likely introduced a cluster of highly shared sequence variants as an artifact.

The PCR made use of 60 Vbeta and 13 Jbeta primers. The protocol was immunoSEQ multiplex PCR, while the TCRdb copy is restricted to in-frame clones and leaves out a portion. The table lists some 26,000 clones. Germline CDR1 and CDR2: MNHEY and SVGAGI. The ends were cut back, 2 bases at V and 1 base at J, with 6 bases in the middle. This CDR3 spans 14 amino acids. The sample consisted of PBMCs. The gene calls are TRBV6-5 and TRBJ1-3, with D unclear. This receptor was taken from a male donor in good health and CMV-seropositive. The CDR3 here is CASSYEASGNTIYF. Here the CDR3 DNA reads TGTGCCAGCAGTTACGAAGCTTCTGGAAACACCATATATTTT.